Given below is one T cell receptor beta chain in context. Germline values: CDR1 WNHNN, CDR2 SYGVQD (reference sequence). Trimming removed 2 bases from V and 2 bases from J; junction bases left unmatched: 3. CDR3 size: 17 residues. The entry originates in a study of blood T cell repertoires in COVID-19. Method: immunoSEQ multiplex PCR; TCRdb's copy keeps in-frame clones and lacks some. This sample has over 85,000 clones, with about 88% found just once. This TCR came from a woman aged 80 or over with active COVID-19. V and J are TRBV10-1 and TRBJ2-1, with 13 bases fitting TRBD2. The sample was peripheral blood. The CDR3 sequence is CASSEITSGRAYNEQFF. CDR3 DNA sequence: TGCGCCAGCAGTGAGATTACTAGCGGGAGGGCCTACAATGAGCAGTTCTTC.